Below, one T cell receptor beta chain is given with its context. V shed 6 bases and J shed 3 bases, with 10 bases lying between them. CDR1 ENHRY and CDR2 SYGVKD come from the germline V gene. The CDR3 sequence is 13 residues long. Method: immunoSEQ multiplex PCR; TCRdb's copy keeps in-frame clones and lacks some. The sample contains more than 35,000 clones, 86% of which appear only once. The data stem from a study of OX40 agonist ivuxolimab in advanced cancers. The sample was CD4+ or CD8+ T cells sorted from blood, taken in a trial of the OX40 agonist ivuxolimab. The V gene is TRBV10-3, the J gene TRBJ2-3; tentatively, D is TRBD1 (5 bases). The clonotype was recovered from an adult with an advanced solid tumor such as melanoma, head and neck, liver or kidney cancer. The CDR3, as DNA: TGTGCCATCAGATTGGACACAACAGATACGCAGTATTTT. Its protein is CAIRLDTTDTQYF.